Detailed here is one TCR beta chain. As yet, its antigen is unknown. One end of the junction is discordant with germline, which a read error may explain. These data belong to a study of cytomegalovirus exposure and HLA in healthy donors. Study-wide background: Earlier sequencing of approximately 200 million T cells yielded fewer than 140 million unique TCR beta sequences.

This CDR3 region has 15 residues. The germline gives CDR1 SGHRS, CDR2 YFSETQ. The PCR made use of 60 Vbeta and 13 Jbeta primers. Profiling relied on immunoSEQ multiplex PCR, and the TCRdb table lists in-frame clones only, not all of them. This sample has about 150,000 clones, with 75% found just once. Study results and caveats: In a later analysis, TCR association rates varied by HLA locus: DRB1 most, HLA-C fewest. Later analysis revealed greater clonal expansion in HLA-associated TCR beta chains than in equally common others.

The chain uses TRBV5-1 and TRBJ2-1; D not resolved. The clonotype was recovered from a man aged 18 to 35 in good health and CMV-seropositive. Sequencing was performed on PBMCs. The chain's CDR3 is CASSLLSEATREQLF. For the CDR3, the DNA is TGCGCCAGCAGCTTGCTGAGCGAAGCCACAAGAGAGCAGCTCTTC.